The 14 T cell receptor beta chains reported below all come from one sample, sequenced in a study of naive CD8 T cells in extremely preterm neonates. Generated by immunoSEQ multiplex PCR, the TCRdb table keeps only in-frame clones and is missing some. The repertoire holds about 7,000 clones, with less than 98% as singletons. Sample: naive CD8+ T cells from blood. These receptor sequences come from a human donor in good health.

This chain joins TRBV28 and TRBJ1-2; D is unresolved. Per germline, CDR1 MDHEN and CDR2 SYDVKM. V was clipped by 3 bases and J by 6 bases, with 14 bases between them. CDR3 size: 14 residues. The CDR3: CASSFSGVRDGYTF. CDR3 nucleotides: TGTGCCAGCAGTTTTTCGGGAGTTCGTGATGGCTACACCTTC.

The table lists this clone with a count of one. The gene calls are TRBV28 and TRBJ1-5, with a tentative D call TRBD1 (6 bases). The CDR3 contains 15 residues. Per germline, CDR1 MDHEN and CDR2 SYDVKM. Trimming took 2 bases from V and 6 from J, leaving 14 bases between them. The CDR3 nucleotides read TGTGCCAGCAGTTTAAGAAGGGGGTTTTCTCAGCCCCAGCATTTT. It specifies CASSLRRGFSQPQHF.

This clone has just one count. The junction departs from germline at one end; a sequencing error may be responsible. The J gene is TRBJ1-6, the V gene TRBV11-2, with D uncertain. Germline assignment: CDR1 SGHAT and CDR2 FQNNGV. The CDR3 totals 14 residues. The DNA of the CDR3 is TGTGCCAACAGCTTGCAGGCGACCGATTCACCCCTCCACTTT. Protein sequence: CANSLQATDSPLHF.

V gene TRBV5-5 combines with J gene TRBJ1-4, with TRBD1 matching 10 bases. The CDR3 has 17 residues. From germline, CDR1 is SGHKS and CDR2 YYEKEE (reference sequence). After removal of 0 bases from V and 8 bases from J, the junction contained 10 bases not matched to a gene. Here the CDR3 reads CASSLAARQGAREKLFF. The CDR3 nucleotides read TGTGCCAGCAGCTTGGCGGCTAGACAGGGGGCTAGGGAAAAACTGTTTTTT.

This chain joins TRBV15 and TRBJ2-7, with TRBD1 identical over 8 bases. Germline V gene lookup returns CDR1 LNHNV and CDR2 YYDKDF (reference sequence). V was pared by 3 bases and J by 5 bases, with 15 bases of the junction left unmatched. CDR3 length: 17 residues. The CDR3 is CATSSLEFSGGQHEQYF. The CDR3 DNA sequence: TGTGCCACCAGCAGCCTAGAGTTTTCAGGGGGCCAACACGAGCAGTACTTC.

Here the CDR3 DNA reads TGTGCCAGATTTCTACTCGGGGGACAGGGGGGCTACGAGCAGTACTTC. Its translation: CARFLLGGQGGYEQYF. The chain combines TRBV19 with TRBJ2-7; 11 bases match TRBD1. The CDR3 runs 16 residues. Trimming took 9 bases from V and 3 from J; bases not matched to a gene: 13. CDR1 LNHDA and CDR2 SQIVND come from the germline V gene (reference sequence).

The rearrangement uses TRBV2 and TRBJ1-6, with D possibly being TRBD1 (6 bases). The CDR3 has 17 amino acids. CDR1 SNHLY and CDR2 FYNNEI come from the germline V gene. With 5 bases removed from V and 0 bases from J, the gap between germline ends came to 14 bases. The CDR3 spells CASSTTGPSSYNSPLHF. The CDR3 bases are TGTGCCAGCAGTACGACAGGACCGAGCTCCTATAATTCACCCCTCCACTTT. Looking up the rest from reference TRBV2 and TRBJ1-6 gives the full variable domain: EPEVTQTPSHQVTQMGQEVILRCVPISNHLYFYWYRQILGQKVEFLVSFYNNEISEKSEIFDDQFSVERPDGSNFTLKIRSTKLEDSAMYFCASSTTGPSSYNSPLHFGNGTRLTVT.

The chain carries TRBV14 and TRBJ1-1, with 9 nucleotides matching TRBD1. The CDR3 spans 15 residues. Germline V lookup: CDR1 SGHDN, CDR2 FVKESK. V lost 4 bases and J lost 4; bases outside the gene matches: 7. CDR3 bases: TGTGCCAGCAGCCCATTCGGACAGGGGCGCACTGAAGCTTTCTTT. Its translation is CASSPFGQGRTEAFF.

The chain combines TRBV30 with TRBJ2-5; 9 nucleotides match TRBD1. The end of the DNA fits TRBJ2-7 better, so the J call may be wrong. Per germline, CDR1 GTSNPN and CDR2 SVGIG (reference sequence). This CDR3 has 14 residues. The CDR3 region is CAWAKGQGMNEQYF. In DNA form, the CDR3 reads TGTGCCTGGGCCAAAGGACAGGGGATGAACGAGCAGTACTTC.

The V call is TRBV5-4, the J call TRBJ2-2; the D gene is possibly TRBD2 (6 bases). The V end was cut by 0 bases, the J end by 0 bases, with 9 bases between. This CDR3 contains 16 residues. Per the germline V gene, CDR1 is SGHNT and CDR2 is YYREEE (reference sequence). CDR3 loop: CASSLGPGANTGELFF. The DNA of the CDR3 is TGTGCCAGCAGCTTGGGCCCGGGGGCGAACACCGGGGAGCTGTTTTTT.

The chain couples TRBV29-1 to TRBJ2-3; 15 positions agree with TRBD2. Trimming cost V 6 bases and J 2 bases; bases outside gene matches: 6. CDR1 and CDR2 from the germline V gene are SQVTM and ANQGSEA. The CDR3 has 16 amino acids. CDR3 coding DNA: TGCAGCGTCGACGGGACTAGCGGGGGGTTCACAGATACGCAGTATTTT. Translating gives CSVDGTSGGFTDTQYF.

The CDR3 nucleotides read TGTGCCAGCACCGGCGGGGACGGACGGGTCGTCGCTGAAGCTTTCTTT. Translation: CASTGGDGRVVAEAFF. The chain couples TRBV9 to TRBJ1-1; TRBD1 might be the D (5 bases). Germline V gene data show CDR1 as SGDLS and CDR2 as YYNGEE. With 6 bases removed from V and 6 bases from J, the gap between germline ends came to 24 bases. This CDR3 spans 16 amino acids.

Concerning this clone itself: One end of the junction varies from germline; a read error may be responsible. The gene calls are TRBV9 and TRBJ2-1; TRBD2 aligns across 8 bases. Germline CDR1 reads SGDLS; CDR2 reads YYNGEE. CDR3 length equals 16 residues. The CDR3 DNA reads TGTGCCAGCAGCGGCGTCGGGGGGGGCCCCTATAATGAGCAGTTCTTC. Its translation is CASSGVGGGPYNEQFF.

The genes are TRBV25-1 and TRBJ2-7, with TRBD1 as a possible D gene (6 bases). The length of the CDR3 is 13 residues. The V end lost 5 bases, the J end lost 5 bases, and 13 bases lay between the germline ends. The germline CDR1 and CDR2 sequences are MGHDK and SYGVNS. The CDR3 coding sequence is TGTGCCAGCAGTTGGGGACATCTTGACGAGCAGTACTTC. It is translated as CASSWGHLDEQYF.